This TCR beta chain was retrieved from a study of shared clonotypes between healthy human individuals. This table comes from immunoSEQ multiplex PCR, and its TCRdb copy is limited to in-frame clones, with some not included. Here the sample spans hundreds of thousands of clones, about 96% being singletons. It was CD45RO-negative cells, positively selected for CCR7, that made up naive CD8 cells, with terminally differentiated effector memory CD45RA+ cells excluded. Adults of Caucasian background living in Nashville, Tennessee made up all donors. The V and J ends lost 4 bases and 6 bases respectively, with 10 bases between them. The CDR3 length is 12 residues. Germline CDR1 and CDR2: SEHNR and FQNEAQ (reference sequence).

The TCR was taken from a woman in her thirties in good health. Sequencing used naive CD8+ T cells sorted from blood. V usage is TRBV7-9 and J usage is TRBJ2-7; D not resolved. The CDR3 sequence is CASSSAPVEQYF. The CDR3 DNA reads as TGTGCCAGCAGCTCCGCGCCAGTCGAGCAGTACTTC.